In its sample, the clone carrying this T cell receptor beta chain was seen a few times. These data originate in a study of human T cells and chemical hapten exposure. Sample time point: patch test 3, about 24 weeks after DPC sensitization. Described treatment: therapeutic diphenylcyclopropenone sensitization with weekly scalp DPC. One entry per CDR3 protein results from TCRdb running MiXCR on the RACE reads. The table includes 210,000 or so distinct CDR3 sequences, 24% detected once. Germline lookup yields CDR1 LGHNA and CDR2 YNFKEQ. This CDR3 has 14 amino acids. Trimming removed 8 bases at V and 2 bases at J, with 16 bases between.

The rearrangement uses TRBV4-2 and TRBJ2-7; the D gene is possibly TRBD2 (6 bases). This sequence originates from a middle-aged woman with alopecia areata. Some clones in this sample may be carry-over from other donors' samples. Sample: whole blood, taken in connection with sensitization to the hapten diphenylcyclopropenone (DPC). CDR3 protein: CASGTGTSAYEQYF. CDR3 DNA: TGTGCCAGCGGGACCGGGACTTCAGCCTACGAGCAGTACTTC.